Listed below are T cell receptor beta chains from one sample, sequenced in a study of T cell changes during pregnancy in multiple sclerosis. The method was immunoSEQ multiplex PCR; TCRdb's version includes in-frame clones alone and lacks a portion of them. The data hold about 40,000 clones, with roughly nine tenths observed a single time. Sequencing was performed on peripheral blood, taken in the second trimester of pregnancy. Receptors originate from a female donor in good health, enrolled as a control in a pregnancy study. The conserved cysteine and the conserved F or W are not part of the CDR3 here.

j_gene	v_gene	CDR3aa
TRBJ2-5	TRBV5-1	ASTRDRVEETQY
TRBJ1-1	TRBV11-2	ASSLSAGVNTEAF
TRBJ1-1	TRBV16	ASSQSRGSTEAF
TRBJ2-7	TRBV5-4	ASSLGGRQGVYEQY
TRBJ2-1	TRBV9	ASSVEGLAGGNEQF
TRBJ1-3	TRBV7-9	ANGRGTGNTIY
TRBJ2-3	TRBV30	AHRGRGTDTQY
TRBJ1-2	TRBV27	ASSPGQGPGGYT
TRBJ1-5	TRBV21-1	ASSPDRLRGNQPQH
TRBJ1-1	TRBV7-8	ASSLAVFGGDEAF
TRBJ2-5	TRBV7-9	ASSLGSLEETQY
TRBJ2-2	TRBV16	ASSHKPQANTGELF
TRBJ1-2	TRBV6-1	ASSEGRTDFSGYT
TRBJ2-6	TRBV28	ASSFGLAGANVLT
TRBJ1-2	TRBV19	ASSPPFLQTGARYGYT
TRBJ1-5	TRBV19	ASSIGARDQPQH
TRBJ2-7	TRBV4-2	ASSSFSLGQGLYEQY
TRBJ2-1	TRBV15	ATSATASSYNEQF
TRBJ1-1	TRBV9	ASSVAGERTEAF
TRBJ1-1	TRBV11-2	ASSLGFRTGIKNTEAF
TRBJ1-1	TRBV2	ASSPRASSAEAF
TRBJ2-3	TRBV5-1	ASSWTSGGMTDTQY